Below, one T cell receptor (beta chain) is given with its context. Germline values: CDR1 SGHTA, CDR2 FQGNSA. The CDR3 is made up of 16 amino acids. The sample is drawn from a study of monozygotic twins with inflammatory bowel disease. The input for each TCR library was 3500 ng of total RNA. TCRalpha and TCRbeta cDNA went through two nested PCRs of roughly 15 and 9 cycles. After re-calling the 5' RACE reads, TCRdb lists one entry per CDR3 protein, DNA absent. This sample contains some 170,000 distinct CDR3 sequences. The V call is TRBV7-2, the J call TRBJ1-2. The source is a human donor with ulcerative colitis or Crohn's disease, or a healthy co-twin of an affected twin (not recorded which). Sequenced sample: blood. The CDR3 sequence: CAGSGRGHWGIYGYTF.